This T cell receptor beta chain emerged from a study of blood T cell repertoires in COVID-19. In the study overall: The United States, Italy and Spain were the sources of the acute and convalescent COVID-19 samples. T cells, B-cell-depleted T cells, or PBMCs supplied cDNA or gDNA.

Authors' analysis steps: From reference gene primer amplification, estimates of nucleated cell counts were derived. Assay used: immunoSEQ multiplex PCR; TCRdb lists only in-frame clones, some missing. V and J calls and clone size are those listed in that table; D and trimming were worked out from the DNA. This sample has roughly 140,000 clones, with approximately 80% found just once. CDR3 length: 14 residues. CDR1 and CDR2 from the germline V gene are MGHRA and YSYEKL. V lost 6 bases to trimming and J lost 1 base, with 12 bases between them. The specimen sequenced was peripheral blood. The chain carries TRBV4-1 and TRBJ1-1; D might be TRBD1 (6 bases). The TCR sequence derives from a human donor in a cohort sampled during active COVID-19. CDR3 sequence reads: CASRLGAQNTEAFF. Written as DNA, the CDR3 is TGCGCCAGCAGATTGGGGGCTCAGAACACTGAAGCTTTCTTT.